These 16 T cell receptor beta chains originate from one sample sequenced in a study of OX40 agonist ivuxolimab in advanced cancers. Generated by immunoSEQ multiplex PCR, the TCRdb table keeps only in-frame clones and is missing some. The sample lists fewer than 90,000 clones, roughly nine tenths seen once, with under 3.5% in the top ten. This specimen was CD4+ or CD8+ T cells sorted from blood, taken in a trial of the OX40 agonist ivuxolimab. Source of these receptors: an adult with an advanced solid tumor such as melanoma, head and neck, liver or kidney cancer.

This clone was seen once. The chain uses TRBV11-3 and TRBJ2-7; 7 bases are shared with TRBD1. Germline-derived CDR1 and CDR2 are SGHNT and YENEEA. With V trimmed by 5 bases and J by 4 bases, 5 bases remained unmatched. The CDR3 is 13 residues long. This CDR3 is CASSRGTAYEQYF. The CDR3 nucleotides are TGTGCCAGCAGCAGGGGGACAGCGTACGAGCAGTACTTC.

The chain employs TRBV20-1 and TRBJ1-2; D call uncertain. This CDR3 region has 9 residues. Trimming took off 1 base at V and 13 bases at J, with 7 bases between the two ends. Germline V gene data show CDR1 as DFQATT and CDR2 as SNEGSKA (reference sequence). CDR3 region: CSARVTSTF. CDR3 DNA sequence: TGCAGTGCTAGAGTAACGAGCACCTTC.

The gene calls are TRBV2 and TRBJ1-2, with TRBD1 identical over 8 bases. The length of the CDR3 is 15 residues. Germline V gene data show CDR1 as SNHLY and CDR2 as FYNNEI. The ends lost 5 bases at V and 6 bases at J; junction bases unmatched: 11. The CDR3, as DNA: TGTGCCAGCAGTAAAGGTCCGGGACAGGTCGATGGCTACACCTTC. Translated, it gives CASSKGPGQVDGYTF.

The CDR3: CASSPKGDTQYF. The DNA of the CDR3 is TGTGCCAGCAGTCCTAAGGGGGATACGCAGTATTTT. The chain couples TRBV16 to TRBJ2-3, with TRBD1 as a possible D gene (5 bases). The CDR3 consists of 12 residues. Trimming shortened V by 6 bases and J by 6 bases, and 10 bases separated the two germline ends. Germline V gene sequence: CDR1 KGHSY, CDR2 FQNENV.

J is TRBJ1-1 and V is TRBV9; D is undetermined. The CDR3 contains 13 residues. The ends were cut back, 4 bases at V and 8 bases at J, with 15 bases in the middle. CDR1 is SGDLS and CDR2 is YYNGEE in the germline V gene. CDR3 bases: TGTGCCAGCAGCCCCTGGACGGGGAACGAAGCTTTCTTT. Protein product: CASSPWTGNEAFF.

The rearrangement joins TRBV7-2 to TRBJ1-2; TRBD1 is a possible D gene (6 bases). The CDR3 is 13 amino acids. Germline-derived CDR1 and CDR2 are SGHTA and FQGNSA. V lost 5 bases and J lost 1, with 8 bases in between. For the CDR3, the DNA is TGTGCCAGCAGCCAACAGGGTAACTATGGCTACACCTTC. Translating gives CASSQQGNYGYTF.

This chain joins TRBV28 and TRBJ2-1, with D possibly being TRBD2 (6 bases). The CDR3 spans 16 residues. The ends were cut back, 8 bases at V and 3 bases at J, with 20 bases in the middle. CDR1 is MDHEN and CDR2 is SYDVKM in the germline V gene. CDR3 nucleotide sequence: TGTGCCAGCTTCAGCCCAGGGCGGGGAGTCTACAATGAGCAGTTCTTC. This sequence encodes CASFSPGRGVYNEQFF. The complete variable domain, with remaining parts taken from reference TRBV28 and TRBJ2-1, reads DVKVTQSSRYLVKRTGEKVFLECVQDMDHENMFWYRQDPGLGLRLIYFSYDVKMKEKGDIPEGYSVSREKKERFSLILESASTNQTSMYLCASFSPGRGVYNEQFFGPGTRLTVL.

This clone was seen just once. The rearrangement joins TRBV5-1 to TRBJ2-1; 8 nucleotides line up with TRBD1. From germline, CDR1 is SGHRS and CDR2 YFSETQ. This CDR3 has 16 residues. V lost 4 bases, J lost 4 bases, and 10 bases stayed unmatched. The CDR3 is CASSLSVGQGYNEQFF. As DNA, the CDR3 is TGCGCCAGCAGCCTAAGCGTTGGACAGGGATACAATGAGCAGTTCTTC.

The CDR3 DNA follows: TGTGCCACCAGCAGAGGCCCCGGGGCCTATCAGCCCCAGCATTTT. Its translation is CATSRGPGAYQPQHF. The rearrangement joins TRBV15 to TRBJ1-5; TRBD1 might be the D (5 bases). V dropped 1 base and J dropped 5 bases, with 12 bases sitting between them. The germline gives CDR1 LNHNV, CDR2 YYDKDF (reference sequence). CDR3 length: 15 residues.

This clone has a handful of counts. The gene calls are TRBV11-2 and TRBJ1-1, with D possibly being TRBD1 (6 bases). Germline values: CDR1 SGHAT, CDR2 FQNNGV. The CDR3 covers 14 residues. The germline V and J ends were trimmed by 1 base and 5 bases, with 11 bases remaining between them. The CDR3 region has the DNA TGTGCCAGCAGCTTAGTCCAGGGGCTAACTGAAGCTTTCTTT. Protein sequence: CASSLVQGLTEAFF.

V gene TRBV18 combines with J gene TRBJ2-7; D is possibly TRBD1 or TRBD2 (5 bases each). V was cut by 5 bases and J by 2 bases, with 16 bases left in between. Per the germline V gene, CDR1 is KGHSH and CDR2 is LQKENI. The CDR3 runs 15 residues. CDR3 loop: CASSSYGARAYEQYF. CDR3 bases: TGTGCCAGCTCAAGCTACGGGGCCCGAGCCTACGAGCAGTACTTC.

Here the CDR3 DNA reads TGTGCCAGCAGTGAGGGGGGGAGCTCCTACGAGCAGTACTTC. Translation gives CASSEGGSSYEQYF. This chain links TRBV6-1 with TRBJ2-7, with 7 nucleotides matching TRBD2. J lost 0 bases, V lost 3 bases, and 2 bases had no gene match. The CDR3 is made up of 14 amino acids. The germline gives CDR1 MNHNS, CDR2 SASEGT.

This chain connects TRBV5-1 to TRBJ1-3; D is unresolved. Germline-derived CDR1 and CDR2 are SGHRS and YFSETQ. With 0 bases removed from V and 0 bases from J, the gap between germline ends came to 13 bases. The CDR3 is 17 amino acids. As DNA, the CDR3 is TGCGCCAGCAGCTTGGGGGCAGGCCCCTACTCTGGAAACACCATATATTTT. Its protein product is CASSLGAGPYSGNTIYF. Filled out from reference TRBV5-1 and TRBJ1-3, the complete variable domain reads KAGVTQTPRYLIKTRGQQVTLSCSPISGHRSVSWYQQTPGQGLQFLFEYFSETQRNKGNFPGRFSGRQFSNSRSEMNVSTLELGDSALYLCASSLGAGPYSGNTIYFGEGSWLTVV.

V usage is TRBV19 and J usage is TRBJ2-3, with TRBD2 identical over 13 bases. This CDR3 is built from 16 residues. Germline trimming cut 5 bases from V and 6 bases from J; bases unmatched to any gene: 8. Germline V gene lookup returns CDR1 LNHDA and CDR2 SQIVND (reference sequence). The CDR3, as DNA: TGTGCCAGTAGTTTGGGACTAGCGGGAAGTATGGATACGCAGTATTTT. As protein: CASSLGLAGSMDTQYF.

The chain joins TRBV4-2 to TRBJ1-4; 8 positions match TRBD1. V shed 6 bases, J shed 2 bases, and the junction held 14 bases outside the gene matches. The CDR3 loop spans 18 amino acids. Germline V gene data show CDR1 as LGHNA and CDR2 as YNFKEQ. The CDR3 bases are TGTGCCAGCAGGGACTGGACAGGGAAAAGGGTCACTAATGAAAAACTGTTTTTT. Its translation is CASRDWTGKRVTNEKLFF.

CDR3 in DNA: TGTGCCAGCAGCTTAGCAACGGGACAGTCCTACGAGCAGTACTTC. Protein product: CASSLATGQSYEQYF. This chain uses TRBV7-2 with TRBJ2-7; 7 bases fit TRBD1. Unmatched junction bases numbered 3, after V lost 0 bases and J lost 1 base. This CDR3 has 15 amino acids. Germline CDR1 SGHTA, CDR2 FQGNSA. Full variable domain (rest looked up from reference TRBV7-2 and TRBJ2-7): GAGVSQSPSNKVTEKGKDVELRCDPISGHTALYWYRQSLGQGLEFLIYFQGNSAPDKSGLPSDRFSAERTGGSVSTLTIQRTQQEDSAVYLCASSLATGQSYEQYFGPGTRLTVT.